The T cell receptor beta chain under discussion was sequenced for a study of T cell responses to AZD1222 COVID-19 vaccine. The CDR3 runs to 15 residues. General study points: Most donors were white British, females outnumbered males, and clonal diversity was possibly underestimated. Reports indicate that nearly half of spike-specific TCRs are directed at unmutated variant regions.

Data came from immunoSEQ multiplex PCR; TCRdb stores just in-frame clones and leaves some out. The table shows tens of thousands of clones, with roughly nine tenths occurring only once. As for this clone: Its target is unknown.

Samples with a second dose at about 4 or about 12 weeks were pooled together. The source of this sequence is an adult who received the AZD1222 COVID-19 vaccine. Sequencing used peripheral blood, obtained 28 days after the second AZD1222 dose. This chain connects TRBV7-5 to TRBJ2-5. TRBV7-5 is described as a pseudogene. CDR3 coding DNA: TGTGTCAGAAGCTTCGCCGGGAAGGGGCAAGAGACCCAGTACTTC. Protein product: CVRSFAGKGQETQYF.